This T cell receptor beta chain is from a study of T-cell memory formation after mild COVID-19. Turning to the study itself: The TCR clusters were mostly specific to one donor.

TCRdb reprocessed the 5' RACE reads with MiXCR, giving one entry per CDR3 protein. Here the sample spans 450,000 to 700,000 distinct CDR3 sequences, roughly 18% being singletons. Study-wide results and caveats: Of the contracting clones, CD4+ ones lay mainly in CM and EM, and CD8+ ones in EMRA.

Details on this clonotype: Its antigen is currently unknown.

The sample consisted of PBMCs or a T cell subset sorted from them (not recorded which). This TCR derives from an adult woman who had mild COVID-19 (a few samples of this study predate the infection). Cell type and time point are not known.

The CDR3 here is CASSSRQTSSYNSPLHF. The CDR3 DNA sequence: TGTGCCAGCAGTTCGAGACAGACTAGCTCCTATAATTCACCCCTCCACTTT. The chain uses TRBV6-5 and TRBJ1-6, with D possibly matching TRBD1 (5 bases). The CDR3 is made up of 17 amino acids. V was trimmed by 4 bases and J by 0 bases, leaving 13 bases between them. CDR1 and CDR2 (germline): MNHEY, SVGAGI.